These T cell receptor beta chains were read from a single sample in a study of blood T cell repertoires in COVID-19. Generated by immunoSEQ multiplex PCR, the TCRdb table keeps only in-frame clones and is missing some. The sample has roughly 200,000 clones, roughly 90% seen once. What was sequenced was PBMCs or T cells enriched from blood (not recorded which). Receptors originate from a woman aged 25 to 45 who had recovered from COVID-19. Both conserved end residues are part of each CDR3. D genes are given only for firm matches. Size is stated for part of the rows, as once, few or many counts, or as a class when the clone is expanded.

clone_size | j_call | v_call | d_call | cdr3_length | cdr3_nt | cdr3_aa
NA | TRBJ2-2 | TRBV5-1 | TRBD2 | 17 | TGCGCCAGCAGCTTGGAGTCGTCGACTAGCGGCACCGGGGAGCTGTTTTTT | CASSLESSTSGTGELFF
NA | TRBJ2-7 | TRBV7-2 | TRBD1 | 14 | TGTGCCAGCAGCCCCGATGCCAGGGGGTACGAGCAGTACTTC | CASSPDARGYEQYF
NA | TRBJ2-1 | TRBV19 | TRBD2 | 14 | TGTGCCAGTAGTATAGGGCTAGCGGGCGATGAGCAGTTCTTC | CASSIGLAGDEQFF
NA | TRBJ1-2 | TRBV29-1 | NA | 12 | TGCAGCGCCCCGGAAGGGGTGAGTGGCTACACCTTC | CSAPEGVSGYTF
NA | TRBJ2-5 | TRBV30 | NA | 12 | TGTGCCGGACACCCCCCGCAAGAGACCCAGTACTTC | CAGHPPQETQYF
NA | TRBJ2-3 | TRBV12-5 | TRBD1 | 16 | TGTGCTAGTGTTTTCACTACAGGGGAGAGCACAGATACGCAGTATTTT | CASVFTTGESTDTQYF
few | TRBJ2-7 | TRBV5-4 | TRBD2 | 17 | TGTGCCAGCAGCCCCTGGGGGCTAGCGGGAGGACCGGACGAGCAGTACTTC | CASSPWGLAGGPDEQYF
NA | TRBJ1-6 | TRBV28 | NA | 14 | TGTGCCAGCAGCCCGACAGGTTATAATTCACCCCTCCACTTT | CASSPTGYNSPLHF
NA | TRBJ1-1 | TRBV5-1 | NA | 15 | TGCGCCAGCAGCTTGGGGGGCGGAACGAACACTGAAGCTTTCTTT | CASSLGGGTNTEAFF
NA | TRBJ1-1 | TRBV7-8 | NA | 16 | TGTGCCAGCAGCAAGAATAATAACAGGGACCTCACTGAAGCTTTCTTT | CASSKNNNRDLTEAFF
NA | TRBJ1-2 | TRBV19 | NA | 16 | TGTGCCAGTAGTAAACCAATGGACAGCCTTAACTATGGCTACACCTTC | CASSKPMDSLNYGYTF
NA | TRBJ2-5 | TRBV15 | TRBD2 | 18 | TGTGCCACCAGCAGAGATGAAATGGCGGGGGGCCCTGGGGAGACCCAGTACTTC | CATSRDEMAGGPGETQYF
NA | TRBJ2-3 | TRBV6-5 | NA | 15 | TGTGCCAGCAGTTACACGGGTGCTTACTCGGATACGCAGTATTTT | CASSYTGAYSDTQYF
few | TRBJ2-3 | TRBV4-2 | TRBD2 | 15 | TGTGCCAGCAGCCAAGCGGGGGGGCCCACAGATACGCAGTATTTT | CASSQAGGPTDTQYF
few | TRBJ2-7 | TRBV27 | TRBD2 | 15 | TGTGCCAGCAGCCCCTTAGCGGGAGAATCCTACGAGCAGTACTTC | CASSPLAGESYEQYF
NA | TRBJ2-7 | TRBV30 | TRBD2 | 13 | TGTGCCTGGAGTTTAGGACTAGCCTACGAGCAGTACTTC | CAWSLGLAYEQYF
NA | TRBJ2-2 | TRBV24-1 | NA | 15 | TGTGCCACCAGTGATTTGAACAGAAACACCGGGGAGCTGTTTTTT | CATSDLNRNTGELFF
NA | TRBJ1-6 | TRBV5-1 | NA | 14 | TGCGCCAGCAGCGTTAGCGGACCGAATTCACCCCTCCACTTT | CASSVSGPNSPLHF
NA | TRBJ2-2 | TRBV30 | NA | 15 | TGTGCCTGGAGTTTAGGGGGTATTGTCACCGGGGAGCTGTTTTTT | CAWSLGGIVTGELFF
NA | TRBJ2-1 | TRBV7-8 | TRBD1 | 17 | TGTGCCAGCAGCACTCGCTGGGGACAGGGCTTTTACAATGAGCAGTTCTTC | CASSTRWGQGFYNEQFF
NA | TRBJ2-5 | TRBV9 | TRBD2 | 17 | TGTGCCAGCAGCGTAGGCCTAGCGGGGGGCCTGCCAGAGACCCAGTACTTC | CASSVGLAGGLPETQYF
NA | TRBJ2-1 | TRBV29-1 | TRBD1 | 14 | TGCAGCGCCATGACAGGGGGCGATTACAATGAGCAGTTCTTC | CSAMTGGDYNEQFF